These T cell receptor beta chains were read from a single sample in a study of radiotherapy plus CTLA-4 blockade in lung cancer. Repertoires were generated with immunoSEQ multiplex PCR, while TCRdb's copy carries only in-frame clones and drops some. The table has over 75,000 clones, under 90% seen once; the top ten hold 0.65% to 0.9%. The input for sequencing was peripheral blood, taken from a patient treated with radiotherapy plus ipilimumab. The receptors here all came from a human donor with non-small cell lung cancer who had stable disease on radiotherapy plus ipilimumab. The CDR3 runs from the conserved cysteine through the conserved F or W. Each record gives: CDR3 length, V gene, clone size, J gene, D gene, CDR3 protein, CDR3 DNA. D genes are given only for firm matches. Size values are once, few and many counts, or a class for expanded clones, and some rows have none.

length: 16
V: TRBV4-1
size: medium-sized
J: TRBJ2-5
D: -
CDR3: CASSPPGGTEQETQYF
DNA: TGCGCCAGCAGCCCTCCCGGCGGGACAGAACAAGAGACCCAGTACTTC

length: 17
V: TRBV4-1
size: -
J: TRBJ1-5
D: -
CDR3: CASSQVVGGDGNQPQHF
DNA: TGCGCCAGCAGCCAAGTGGTCGGTGGGGACGGCAATCAGCCCCAGCATTTT

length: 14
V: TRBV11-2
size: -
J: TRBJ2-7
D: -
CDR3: CASDVGEFPYEQYF
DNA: TGTGCCAGCGACGTAGGGGAATTCCCCTACGAGCAGTACTTC

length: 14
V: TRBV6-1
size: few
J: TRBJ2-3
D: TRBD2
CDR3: CASSESSGGDTQYF
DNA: TGTGCCAGCAGTGAATCTAGCGGGGGAGATACGCAGTATTTT

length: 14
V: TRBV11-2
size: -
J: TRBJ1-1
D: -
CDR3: CASSLRAGSTEAFF
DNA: TGTGCCAGCAGCTTAAGGGCAGGGAGCACTGAAGCTTTCTTT

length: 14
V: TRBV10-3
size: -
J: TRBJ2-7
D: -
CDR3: CAISEIEGIYEQYF
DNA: TGTGCCATCAGTGAAATCGAGGGGATATACGAGCAGTACTTC

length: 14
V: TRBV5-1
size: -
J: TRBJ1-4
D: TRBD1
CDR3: CASSLGGVGEKLFF
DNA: TGCGCCAGCAGCCTAGGGGGCGTGGGTGAAAAACTGTTTTTT

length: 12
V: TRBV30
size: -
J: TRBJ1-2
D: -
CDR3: CAWSSVGDGYTF
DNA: TGTGCCTGGAGTTCCGTAGGGGATGGCTACACCTTC

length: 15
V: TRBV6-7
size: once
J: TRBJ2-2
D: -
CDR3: CATTRSIENTGELFF
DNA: TGTGCCACCACGAGGTCGATCGAGAACACCGGGGAGCTGTTTTTT

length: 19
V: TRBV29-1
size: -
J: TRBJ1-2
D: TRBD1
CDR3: CSVGRIGGQGAENGYGYTF
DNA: TGCAGCGTTGGCAGAATTGGAGGCCAGGGGGCAGAGAACGGCTATGGCTACACCTTC

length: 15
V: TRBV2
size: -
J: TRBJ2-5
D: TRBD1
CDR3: CASPTGGMGQETQYF
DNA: TGTGCCAGCCCTACAGGGGGCATGGGACAAGAGACCCAGTACTTC

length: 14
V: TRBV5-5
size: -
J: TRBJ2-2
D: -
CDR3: CASSLASLTGELFF
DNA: TGTGCCAGCAGCTTGGCGAGTTTAACCGGGGAGCTGTTTTTT

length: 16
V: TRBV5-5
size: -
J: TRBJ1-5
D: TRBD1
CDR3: CASSPTSGQGTQPQHF
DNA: TGTGCCAGCAGCCCCACCAGCGGACAGGGGACTCAGCCCCAGCATTTT

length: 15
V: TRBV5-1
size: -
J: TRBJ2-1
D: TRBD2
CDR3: CASRSAGGAYNEQFF
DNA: TGCGCCAGCAGATCAGCGGGGGGCGCCTACAATGAGCAGTTCTTC

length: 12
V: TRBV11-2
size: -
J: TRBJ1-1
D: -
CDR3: CASSLGARVAFF
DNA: TGTGCCAGCAGCTTGGGAGCCAGGGTAGCTTTCTTT

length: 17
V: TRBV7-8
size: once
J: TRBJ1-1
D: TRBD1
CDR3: CASSLIFDRVMNTEAFF
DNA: TGTGCCAGCAGCTTAATTTTTGACAGGGTCATGAACACTGAAGCTTTCTTT

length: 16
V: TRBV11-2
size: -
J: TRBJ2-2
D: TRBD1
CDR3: CASSFTGGKNTGELFF
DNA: TGTGCCAGCAGCTTCACAGGGGGGAAAAACACCGGGGAGCTGTTTTTT

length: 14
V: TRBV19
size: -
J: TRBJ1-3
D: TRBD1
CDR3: CASRGQGSGNTIYF
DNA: TGTGCCAGTAGGGGACAGGGCTCTGGAAACACCATATATTTT

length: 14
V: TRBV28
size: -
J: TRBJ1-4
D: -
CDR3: CASNLQPTNEKLFF
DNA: TGTGCCAGCAACTTACAGCCAACTAATGAAAAACTGTTTTTT

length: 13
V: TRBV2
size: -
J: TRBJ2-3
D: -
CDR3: CASSELGADTQYF
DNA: TGTGCCAGCAGTGAGCTTGGCGCAGATACGCAGTATTTT

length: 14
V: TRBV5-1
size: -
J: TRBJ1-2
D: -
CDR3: CASSLGGAGYGYTF
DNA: TGCGCCAGCAGCTTGGGGGGGGCGGGCTATGGCTACACCTTC

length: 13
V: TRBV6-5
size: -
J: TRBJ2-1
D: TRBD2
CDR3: CASSSGTNNEQFF
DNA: TGTGCCAGCAGTTCCGGGACTAACAATGAGCAGTTCTTC

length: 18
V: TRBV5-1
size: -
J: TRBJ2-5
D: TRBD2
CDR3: CASSRSGLAGGPTETQYF
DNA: TGCGCCAGCAGCCGTTCGGGACTAGCGGGGGGGCCCACCGAGACCCAGTACTTC

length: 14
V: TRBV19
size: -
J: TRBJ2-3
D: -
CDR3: CASSTGDWTDTQYF
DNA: TGTGCCAGTAGTACAGGGGATTGGACAGATACGCAGTATTTT

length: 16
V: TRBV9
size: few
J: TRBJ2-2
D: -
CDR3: CASSVKGSTNTGELFF
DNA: TGTGCCAGCAGCGTAAAAGGGAGTACGAACACCGGGGAGCTGTTTTTT

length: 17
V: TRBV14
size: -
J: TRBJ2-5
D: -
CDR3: CASSQDSRRPLDETQYF
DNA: TGTGCCAGCAGCCAAGATTCTCGCAGACCTCTTGATGAGACCCAGTACTTC

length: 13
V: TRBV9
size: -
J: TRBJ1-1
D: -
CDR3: CASSAVPRAEAFF
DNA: TGTGCCAGCAGCGCCGTCCCAAGGGCTGAAGCTTTCTTT

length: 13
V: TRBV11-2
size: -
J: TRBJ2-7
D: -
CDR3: CASSVVRPYEQYF
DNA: TGTGCCAGCAGCGTTGTAAGACCCTACGAGCAGTACTTC

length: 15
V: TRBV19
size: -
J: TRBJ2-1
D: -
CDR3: CASSIREVGVNEQFF
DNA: TGTGCCAGTAGTATCAGGGAGGTTGGAGTCAATGAGCAGTTCTTC

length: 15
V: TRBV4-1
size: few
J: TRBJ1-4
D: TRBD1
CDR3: CASSHQDRGWEKLFF
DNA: TGCGCCAGCAGCCATCAGGACAGGGGGTGGGAAAAACTGTTTTTT

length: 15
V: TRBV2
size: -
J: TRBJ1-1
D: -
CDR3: CASLKQGTVNTEAFF
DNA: TGTGCCAGCCTGAAACAAGGGACGGTGAACACTGAAGCTTTCTTT

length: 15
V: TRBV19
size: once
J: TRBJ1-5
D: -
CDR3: CASSMGGGRGQPQHF
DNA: TGTGCCAGTAGTATGGGAGGCGGTCGGGGCCAGCCCCAGCATTTT

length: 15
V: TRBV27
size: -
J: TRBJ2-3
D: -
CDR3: CASSLSTDRTDTQYF
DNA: TGTGCCAGCAGTTTATCGACAGATCGCACAGATACGCAGTATTTT

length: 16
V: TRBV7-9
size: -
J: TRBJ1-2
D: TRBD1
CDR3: CASSLASGQVGYGYTF
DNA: TGTGCCAGCAGCTTAGCTTCAGGACAGGTCGGCTATGGCTACACCTTC

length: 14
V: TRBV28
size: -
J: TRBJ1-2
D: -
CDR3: CASSFRSGLAGYTF
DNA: TGTGCCAGCAGTTTTCGCTCAGGGCTTGCTGGCTACACCTTC

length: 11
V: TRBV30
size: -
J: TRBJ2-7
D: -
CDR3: CAWNPGYEQYF
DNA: TGTGCCTGGAATCCTGGCTACGAGCAGTACTTC

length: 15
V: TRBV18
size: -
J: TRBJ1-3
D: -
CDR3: CASSPPGVIGNTIYF
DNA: TGTGCCAGCTCACCCCCAGGGGTCATTGGAAACACCATATATTTT

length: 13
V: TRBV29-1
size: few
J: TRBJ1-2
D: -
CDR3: CSVGSSEPGGYTF
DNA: TGCAGCGTTGGATCCTCGGAACCCGGTGGCTACACCTTC

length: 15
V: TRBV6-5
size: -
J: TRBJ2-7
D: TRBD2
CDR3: CASRLTSASTYEQYF
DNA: TGTGCCAGCAGACTTACTAGCGCGAGCACCTACGAGCAGTACTTC

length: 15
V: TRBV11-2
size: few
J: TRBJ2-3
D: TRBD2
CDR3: CASSLEGLAPDTQYF
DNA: TGTGCCAGCAGCTTAGAGGGACTAGCGCCAGATACGCAGTATTTT

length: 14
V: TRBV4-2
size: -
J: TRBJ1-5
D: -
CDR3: CASSQATGNQPQHF
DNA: TGTGCCAGCAGCCAAGCGACAGGAAATCAGCCCCAGCATTTT